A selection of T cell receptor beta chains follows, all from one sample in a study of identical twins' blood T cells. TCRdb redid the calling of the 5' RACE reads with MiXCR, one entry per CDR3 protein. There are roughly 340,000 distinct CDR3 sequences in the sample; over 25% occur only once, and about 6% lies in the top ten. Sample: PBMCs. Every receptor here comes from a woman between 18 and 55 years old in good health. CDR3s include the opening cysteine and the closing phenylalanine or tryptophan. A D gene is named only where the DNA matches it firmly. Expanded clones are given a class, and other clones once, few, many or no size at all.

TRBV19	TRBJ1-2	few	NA	CASSMKQGYGYTF	TGTGCCAGTAGTATGAAACAGGGCTATGGCTACACCTTC
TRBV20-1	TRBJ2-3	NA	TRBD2	CSARAWREPDTQYF	TGCAGTGCTAGGGCCTGGCGGGAGCCAGATACGCAGTATTTT
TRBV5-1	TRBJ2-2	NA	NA	CASRLDVAGELFF	TGCGCCAGCAGGTTGGACGTGGCCGGGGAGCTGTTTTTT
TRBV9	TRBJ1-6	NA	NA	CASSVDPLQSPLHF	TGTGCCAGCAGCGTAGACCCGCTACAGTCACCCCTCCACTTT
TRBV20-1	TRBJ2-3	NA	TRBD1	CSASGTGGIDTQYF	TGCAGTGCTTCCGGGACAGGGGGAATAGATACGCAGTATTTT
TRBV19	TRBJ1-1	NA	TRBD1	CASSIVAPGTGAFF	TGTGCCAGTAGTATAGTAGCCCCCGGGACAGGGGCTTTCTTT
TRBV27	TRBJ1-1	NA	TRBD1	CASVHTGGRTEAFF	TGTGCCAGCGTGCATACAGGGGGCCGAACTGAAGCTTTCTTT
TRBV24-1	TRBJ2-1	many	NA	CATSDLRGNEQFF	TGTGCCACCAGTGATTTGAGGGGGAATGAGCAGTTCTTC
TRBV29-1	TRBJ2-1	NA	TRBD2	CSVTKIAGSEQFF	TGCAGCGTCACGAAAATAGCGGGGAGTGAGCAGTTCTTC
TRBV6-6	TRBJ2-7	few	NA	CARPPRPISYEQYF	TGTGCCAGACCCCCTCGGCCAATCTCCTACGAGCAGTACTTC
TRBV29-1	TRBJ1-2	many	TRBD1	CSVLGQYNYGYTF	TGCAGCGTTTTGGGACAGTATAACTATGGCTACACCTTC
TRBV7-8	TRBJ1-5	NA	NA	CASSLMAGDYNQPQHF	TGTGCCAGCAGCTTAATGGCAGGGGATTACAATCAGCCCCAGCATTTT
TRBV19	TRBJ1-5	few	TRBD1	CASSRQGDQPQHF	TGTGCCAGTTCTCGACAGGGAGATCAGCCCCAGCATTTT
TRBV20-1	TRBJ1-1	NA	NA	CSARTRTVNTEAFF	TGCAGTGCTAGAACCCGGACCGTGAACACTGAAGCTTTCTTT
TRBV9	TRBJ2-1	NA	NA	CASSVSQGDEQFF	TGTGCCAGCAGCGTTAGTCAGGGTGATGAGCAGTTCTTC
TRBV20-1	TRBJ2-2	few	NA	CSAIPFGRENTGELFF	TGCAGTGCCATCCCGTTTGGCAGGGAGAACACCGGGGAGCTGTTTTTT
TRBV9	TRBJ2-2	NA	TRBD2	CASSVTSGINTGELFF	TGTGCCAGCAGCGTTACTAGCGGCATAAACACCGGGGAGCTGTTTTTT
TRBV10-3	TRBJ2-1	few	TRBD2	CATLGSGSPEQFF	TGTGCCACCCTGGGTAGCGGGAGTCCTGAGCAGTTCTTC
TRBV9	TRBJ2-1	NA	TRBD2	CASSIGLAGEREQFF	TGTGCCAGCAGCATCGGACTAGCGGGAGAGCGTGAGCAGTTCTTC
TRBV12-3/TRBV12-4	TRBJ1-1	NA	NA	CASSLMAVNTEAFF	TGTGCCAGCAGTTTAATGGCAGTGAACACTGAAGCTTTCTTT
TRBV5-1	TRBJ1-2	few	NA	CASSLGAFDGYTF	TGCGCCAGCAGCTTGGGCGCCTTTGATGGCTACACCTTC
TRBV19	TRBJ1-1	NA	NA	CASILTGGVTEAFF	TGTGCCAGTATCTTGACAGGCGGGGTTACTGAAGCTTTCTTT
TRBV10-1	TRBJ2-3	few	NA	CASSESRGTDTQYF	TGCGCCAGCAGTGAGTCGCGGGGCACAGATACGCAGTATTTT
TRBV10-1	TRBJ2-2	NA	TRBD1	CASSESGQGMRNTRELFF	TGCGCCAGCAGTGAGTCGGGACAGGGTATGCGCAACACCCGGGAGCTGTTTTTT
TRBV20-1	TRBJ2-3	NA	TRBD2	CSAARRGGKDTQYF	TGCAGTGCTGCGCGGCGGGGGGGCAAGGATACGCAGTATTTT
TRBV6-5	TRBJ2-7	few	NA	CASSNGYKGYEQYF	TGTGCCAGCAGCAATGGATACAAGGGTTACGAGCAGTACTTC
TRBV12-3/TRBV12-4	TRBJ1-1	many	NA	CASSFGGQNTEAFF	TGTGCCAGCAGTTTCGGGGGACAGAACACTGAAGCTTTCTTT
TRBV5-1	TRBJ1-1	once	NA	CASSAMTAINTEAFF	TGCGCCAGCTCCGCCATGACGGCGATTAACACTGAAGCTTTCTTT
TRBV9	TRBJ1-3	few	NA	CASSVSPNGNTIYF	TGTGCCAGCAGCGTATCCCCGAATGGAAACACCATATATTTT
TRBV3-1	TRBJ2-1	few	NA	CASSQDRVNEQFF	TGTGCCAGCAGCCAAGACCGCGTGAATGAGCAGTTCTTC
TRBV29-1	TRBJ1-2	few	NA	CSVESGHALDYGYTF	TGCAGCGTTGAAAGTGGCCATGCTTTAGACTATGGCTACACCTTC
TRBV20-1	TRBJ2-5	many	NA	CSARQQETQYF	TGCAGTGCTAGACAGCAAGAGACCCAGTACTTC
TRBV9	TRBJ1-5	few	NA	CASSLGTLEKPQHF	TGTGCCAGCAGCCTCGGAACGCTGGAGAAGCCCCAGCATTTT
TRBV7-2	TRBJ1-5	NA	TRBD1	CASSLPGQINQPQHF	TGTGCCAGCAGCTTACCGGGACAGATCAATCAGCCCCAGCATTTT
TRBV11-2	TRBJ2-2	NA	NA	CASSLPGPTGDLFF	TGTGCCAGCAGCTTGCCGGGTCCCACCGGGGATCTGTTTTTT
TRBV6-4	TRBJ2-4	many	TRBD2	CASSELAGANIQYF	TGTGCCAGCAGTGAATTAGCGGGGGCAAACATTCAGTACTTC
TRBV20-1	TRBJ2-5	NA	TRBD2	CSARETSDWVQETQYF	TGCAGTGCTAGGGAGACTAGCGATTGGGTACAAGAGACCCAGTACTTC
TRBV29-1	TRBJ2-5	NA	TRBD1	CSVMTGQEAQYF	TGCAGCGTGATGACAGGGCAAGAGGCCCAGTACTTC